What follows is one T cell receptor beta chain and its context. This entry belongs to a study of blood T cell repertoires in COVID-19. Study overall: The United States, Italy and Spain supplied acute and convalescent COVID-19 samples. Sources were T cells, B-cell-depleted T cells, or PBMCs; the material itself was cDNA or gDNA.

Under the authors' procedure: The assay estimated nucleated cells by amplifying reference gene primers. Sequencing was performed with immunoSEQ multiplex PCR; in TCRdb, only in-frame clones are kept and a portion is missing. V and J calls and clone size are copied from that table; D and trimming were computed from the DNA. Here the sample spans roughly 300,000 clones, under 95% being singletons. Recruitment covered about 25 US areas and drew participants whose ages spanned roughly 18 to 100 years. The receptor was derived from a middle-aged woman with acute COVID-19. Sequenced input: PBMCs or T cells enriched from blood (not recorded which).

The CDR3, as DNA: TGTGCCAGTAAACTCGGGACTCACGCCTACGAGCAGTACTTC. Its translation is CASKLGTHAYEQYF. The genes are TRBV6-6 and TRBJ2-7; a possible D gene is TRBD2 (6 bases). Between the trimmed V and J ends, which lost 9 bases and 2 bases, there was a span of 17 bases. CDR1 MNHNY and CDR2 SVGAGI come from the germline V gene (reference sequence). The CDR3 is 14 amino acids.